Shown below are 17 T cell receptor beta chains from a single sample sequenced in a study of cytotoxic CD8 clonotypes in ibrutinib-treated CLL (dated by TCRdb to the early 2020s). Library method: the immunoSEQ multiplex PCR assay. As stored in TCRdb, this immuneACCESS dataset retains in-frame rearrangements with V and J assigned. A fraction of the clones does not appear; measured against another copy, unresolved V genes explain less than half of the discrepancy, and the remainder lacks a known reason. The sample yields 20,000 to 30,000 clones; around 73% were counted once. The ten largest clones capture 7% to 9.5% of the sample. The material sequenced was PBMCs, taken before ibrutinib treatment. The receptors were gathered from a human donor with chronic lymphocytic leukemia.

This chain joins TRBV11-2 and TRBJ2-3; unclear D gene. V was shortened by 1 base and J by 6 bases, with 5 bases between the two germline ends. The germline gives CDR1 SGHAT, CDR2 FQNNGV. The CDR3 runs to 12 residues. Here the CDR3 reads CASSLGRDTQYF. CDR3 DNA sequence: TGTGCCAGCAGCTTAGGTCGGGATACGCAGTATTTT.

The chain has TRBV11-3 and TRBJ2-7; 9 bases align to TRBD1. CDR3 size: 14 residues. Germline CDR1 and CDR2: SGHNT and YENEEA. Unmatched junction bases numbered 5, after V lost 2 bases and J lost 6 bases. The CDR3 here is CASSLTGGVGEQYF. The DNA for the CDR3 is TGTGCCAGCAGCTTAACAGGGGGCGTTGGCGAGCAGTACTTC.

The V call is TRBV19, the J call TRBJ2-5; D may be TRBD2 (5 bases). Germline CDR1 is LNHDA and CDR2 is SQIVND (reference sequence). This CDR3 comprises 16 residues. The V end lost 5 bases, the J end lost 4 bases, and 20 bases lay between the germline ends. The CDR3 coding sequence is TGTGCCAGTAGTTCAACTGGGGAGATTGCCGGAGAGACCCAGTACTTC. Translated, it gives CASSSTGEIAGETQYF. Full variable domain (outside the CDR3, taken from reference TRBV19 and TRBJ2-5): DGGITQSPKYLFRKEGQNVTLSCEQNLNHDAMYWYRQDPGQGLRLIYYSQIVNDFQKGDIAEGYSVSREKKESFPLTVTSAQKNPTAFYLCASSSTGEIAGETQYFGPGTRLLVL.

The CDR3 loop reads CASSQEEFYEQYF. CDR3 DNA sequence: TGCGCCAGCAGCCAAGAAGAGTTTTACGAGCAGTACTTC. The V call is TRBV4-1, the J call TRBJ2-7; D is unresolved. Trimming took 0 bases from V and 4 from J, leaving 7 bases between them. CDR1 MGHRA and CDR2 YSYEKL come from the germline V gene. CDR3 length: 13 residues.

The chain carries TRBV28 and TRBJ2-7; TRBD2 matches 8 bases. The CDR3 totals 15 residues. Germline V lookup: CDR1 MDHEN, CDR2 SYDVKM. With V trimmed by 5 bases and J by 5 bases, 11 bases remained unmatched. CDR3 sequence (DNA): TGTGCCAGCAGTCCGGGCGGAGCGGGAGATCACGAGCAGTACTTC. Its translation: CASSPGGAGDHEQYF.

This rearrangement joins TRBV7-2 to TRBJ2-5, with TRBD1 matching over 9 bases. The CDR3 has 15 amino acids. CDR1 is SGHTA, CDR2 FQGNSA, per germline. Unmatched junction bases numbered 8, after V lost 5 bases and J lost 4 bases. The CDR3 region is CASSTGQGWGETQYF. DNA of the CDR3: TGTGCCAGCAGCACTGGACAGGGGTGGGGAGAGACCCAGTACTTC.

The V and J genes are TRBV25-1 and TRBJ2-2, with unresolved D. The V end was cut by 5 bases, the J end by 2 bases, with 0 bases between. The germline CDR1 and CDR2 sequences are MGHDK and SYGVNS. The CDR3 contains 11 residues. The CDR3 DNA sequence: TGTGCCAGCAGTAACACCGGGGAGCTGTTTTTT. It codes for CASSNTGELFF.

This chain joins TRBV2 and TRBJ1-1, with 8 positions matching TRBD1. The V gene end was trimmed by 9 bases and the J gene end by 5 bases; junction bases not matched to a gene: 8. This CDR3 comprises 13 residues. CDR1 SNHLY and CDR2 FYNNEI come from the germline V gene. CDR3 amino acids: CASRAQGGTEAFF. CDR3 nucleotide sequence: TGTGCCAGTAGGGCACAGGGGGGAACTGAAGCTTTCTTT.

This clone was counted a single time. The J gene is TRBJ2-3, the V gene TRBV5-4; 12 bases agree with TRBD2. After removal of 0 bases from V and 2 bases from J, the junction contained 1 base not matched to a gene. The length of the CDR3 is 16 residues. Germline V gene lookup returns CDR1 SGHNT and CDR2 YYREEE (reference sequence). The CDR3 region has the DNA TGTGCCAGCAGCTTGGGACTAGCGGGAGTCACAGATACGCAGTATTTT. As protein: CASSLGLAGVTDTQYF.

The rearrangement uses TRBV4-3 and TRBJ2-5, with 9 bases matching TRBD1. V dropped 1 base and J dropped 3; count of bases not matched to a gene: 3. This CDR3 contains 15 residues. CDR1 LGHNA and CDR2 YSLEER come from the germline V gene. As DNA, the CDR3 is TGCGCCAGCAGCCAAGCCAGACAGGGGGAAGAGACCCAGTACTTC. The encoded protein is CASSQARQGEETQYF.

V gene TRBV5-1 combines with J gene TRBJ2-7, with 9 positions matching TRBD2. This CDR3 has 15 residues. V trimming: 3 bases; J trimming: 3 bases; junction bases outside the gene matches: 7. CDR1 is SGHRS, CDR2 YFSETQ, per germline. The CDR3 protein is CASSYGSGSGYEQYF. As DNA, the CDR3 is TGCGCCAGCAGCTACGGTAGCGGGAGCGGCTACGAGCAGTACTTC. The variable domain in full, completed from reference TRBV5-1 and TRBJ2-7, reads KAGVTQTPRYLIKTRGQQVTLSCSPISGHRSVSWYQQTPGQGLQFLFEYFSETQRNKGNFPGRFSGRQFSNSRSEMNVSTLELGDSALYLCASSYGSGSGYEQYFGPGTRLTVT.

The CDR3: CASSRRTSGRYNEQFF. CDR3 DNA: TGTGCCAGTAGTAGAAGGACTAGCGGGAGGTATAATGAGCAGTTCTTC. The chain carries TRBV19 and TRBJ2-1; 14 nucleotides agree with TRBD2. Germline values: CDR1 LNHDA, CDR2 SQIVND (reference sequence). Germline trimming cut 4 bases from V and 7 bases from J; bases unmatched to any gene: 6. This CDR3 is 16 amino acids long. Full variable domain (rest looked up from reference TRBV19 and TRBJ2-1): DGGITQSPKYLFRKEGQNVTLSCEQNLNHDAMYWYRQDPGQGLRLIYYSQIVNDFQKGDIAEGYSVSREKKESFPLTVTSAQKNPTAFYLCASSRRTSGRYNEQFFGPGTRLTVL.

The chain carries TRBV27 and TRBJ1-1, with a tentative D call TRBD1 (5 bases). Germline V CDR1 and CDR2: MNHEY, SMNVEV (reference sequence). The CDR3 covers 15 residues. The V gene lost 2 bases and the J gene lost 0 bases, with 10 bases spanning the gap. This CDR3 reads CASSLAPDMNTEAFF. The CDR3 DNA follows: TGTGCCAGCAGTTTAGCGCCGGACATGAACACTGAAGCTTTCTTT.

The rearrangement joins TRBV19 to TRBJ2-6; D might be TRBD2 (6 bases). Germline CDR1 is LNHDA and CDR2 is SQIVND (reference sequence). Trimming took 5 bases from V and 2 from J, leaving 7 bases between them. The CDR3 extends over 14 amino acids. CDR3 in amino acids: CASSGGAGANVLTF. As DNA, the CDR3 is TGTGCCAGTAGTGGCGGGGCTGGGGCCAACGTCCTGACTTTC.

The chain uses TRBV29-1 and TRBJ1-1; 10 bases agree with TRBD1. Germline V gene lookup returns CDR1 SQVTM and CDR2 ANQGSEA. The CDR3 is made up of 14 amino acids. V shed 7 bases, J shed 1 base, and the junction held 6 bases outside the gene matches. CDR3 amino acids: CSARQGAGNTEAFF. The CDR3 nucleotides are TGCAGCGCGCGACAGGGGGCGGGGAACACTGAAGCTTTCTTT.

This clone was counted a few times. The chain couples TRBV19 to TRBJ1-2; D unresolved. The V gene's germline CDR1 is LNHDA and CDR2 SQIVND (reference sequence). V was pared by 3 bases and J by 4 bases, with 18 bases between. The CDR3 sequence is 16 residues long. The chain's CDR3 is CASSMGPFAGSYGYTF. In DNA, the CDR3 is TGTGCCAGTAGTATGGGCCCGTTTGCGGGTAGCTATGGCTACACCTTC.

The chain combines TRBV18 with TRBJ2-5; 8 nucleotides agree with TRBD1. Germline trimming cut 5 bases from V and 5 bases from J; bases unmatched to any gene: 10. Germline V CDR1 and CDR2: KGHSH, LQKENI. This CDR3 contains 15 residues. In nucleotides, the CDR3 is TGTGCCAGCTCATCACGGACAGGGTTACGTGAGACCCAGTACTTC. Its translation is CASSSRTGLRETQYF. Looking up the rest from reference TRBV18 and TRBJ2-5 gives the full variable domain: NAGVMQNPRHLVRRRGQEARLRCSPMKGHSHVYWYRQLPEEGLKFMVYLQKENIIDESGMPKERFSAEFPKEGPSILRIQQVVRGDSAAYFCASSSRTGLRETQYFGPGTRLLVL.